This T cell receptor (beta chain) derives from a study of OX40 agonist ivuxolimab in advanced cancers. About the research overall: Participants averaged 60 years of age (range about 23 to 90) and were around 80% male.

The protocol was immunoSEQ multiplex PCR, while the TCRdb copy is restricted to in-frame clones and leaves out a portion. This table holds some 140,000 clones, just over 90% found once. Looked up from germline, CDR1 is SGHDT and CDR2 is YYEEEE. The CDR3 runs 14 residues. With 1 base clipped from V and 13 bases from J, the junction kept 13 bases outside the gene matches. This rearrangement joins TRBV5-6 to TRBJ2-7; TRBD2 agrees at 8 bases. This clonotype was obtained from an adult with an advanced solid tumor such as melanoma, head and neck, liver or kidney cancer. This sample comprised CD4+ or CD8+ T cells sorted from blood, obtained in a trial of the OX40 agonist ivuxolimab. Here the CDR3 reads CASSLSGGLPTRYF. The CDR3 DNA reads TGTGCCAGCAGCTTGAGCGGGGGATTACCTACGAGATACTTC.